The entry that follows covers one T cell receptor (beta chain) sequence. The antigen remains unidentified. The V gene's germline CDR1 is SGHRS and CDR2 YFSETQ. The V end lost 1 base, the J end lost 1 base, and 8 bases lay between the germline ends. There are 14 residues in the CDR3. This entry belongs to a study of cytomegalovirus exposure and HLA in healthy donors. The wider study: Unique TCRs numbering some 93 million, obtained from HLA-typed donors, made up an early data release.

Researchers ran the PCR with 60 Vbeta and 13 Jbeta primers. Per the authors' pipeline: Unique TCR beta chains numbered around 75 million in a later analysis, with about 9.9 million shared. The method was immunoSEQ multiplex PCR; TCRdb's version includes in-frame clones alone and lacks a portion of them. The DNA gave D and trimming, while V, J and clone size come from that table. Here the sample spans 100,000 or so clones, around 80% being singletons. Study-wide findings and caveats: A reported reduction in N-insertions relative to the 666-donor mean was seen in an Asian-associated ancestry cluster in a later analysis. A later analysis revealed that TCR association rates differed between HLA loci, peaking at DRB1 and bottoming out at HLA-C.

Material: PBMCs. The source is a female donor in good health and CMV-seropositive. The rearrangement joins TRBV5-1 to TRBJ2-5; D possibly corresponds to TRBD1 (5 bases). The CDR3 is CASSLSTAQETQYF. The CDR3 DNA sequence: TGCGCCAGCAGCTTGTCGACAGCCCAAGAGACCCAGTACTTC.